This TCR beta chain was found in a study of T cell responses to AZD1222 COVID-19 vaccine. This CDR3 has 13 amino acids. The germline gives CDR1 SGHNT, CDR2 YENEEA. V was cut by 1 base and J by 1 base, with 4 bases left in between. TCRdb's copy holds only in-frame clones and misses some; the assay was immunoSEQ multiplex PCR. The table has fewer than 130,000 clones, 88% seen once. With regard to this clone: Its antigen is still unknown.

Study observations and caveats: A reported finding is that nearly half of spike-specific TCRs target unmutated variant regions. Just 5 to 7 people given AZD1222 tested seropositive at baseline.

The source is an adult in good health. This chain uses TRBV11-3 with TRBJ1-1; D not resolved. The sequences come from peripheral blood, collected on day 0 of AZD1222 vaccination. DNA for the CDR3: TGTGCCAGCAGCTTAGGTACGAACACTGAAGCTTTCTTT. This codes for CASSLGTNTEAFF.